The 22 T cell receptor beta chains presented below share a single source sample, sequenced in a study of blood T cell repertoires in COVID-19. Sequencing was performed with immunoSEQ multiplex PCR; in TCRdb, only in-frame clones are kept and a portion is missing. The table has about 220,000 clones, about 90% seen once. The sample consisted of PBMCs or T cells enriched from blood (not recorded which). These receptors all stem from a woman between 50 and 59 years old with acute COVID-19.

The J gene is TRBJ2-1, the V gene TRBV3-1 (or the pseudogene TRBV3-2); TRBD2 matches 8 bases. V was pared by 3 bases and J by 7 bases, with 17 bases of the junction left unmatched. The CDR3 has 18 residues. Germline loops: CDR1 LGHDT, CDR2 YNNKEL (reference sequence). CDR3 sequence: CASSQEDPGTSFLNEQFF. For the CDR3, the DNA is TGTGCCAGCAGCCAGGAGGATCCCGGGACTAGTTTTCTAAATGAGCAGTTCTTC.

This clone was recorded only once. The CDR3 DNA follows: TGTGCCAGCAGCTTACCGGGACTGGGTTACGAGCAGTACTTC. This gives the protein CASSLPGLGYEQYF. The chain has TRBV7-9 and TRBJ2-7; the D gene is possibly TRBD2 (6 bases). V was shortened by 2 bases and J by 4 bases, with 12 bases between the two germline ends. CDR3 size: 14 residues. CDR1 SEHNR and CDR2 FQNEAQ come from the germline V gene (reference sequence).

This clone was seen only once. V usage is TRBV11-2 and J usage is TRBJ1-2; unclear D gene. This CDR3 comprises 13 residues. Germline CDR1 SGHAT, CDR2 FQNNGV. Deletions cut 5 bases from V and 4 bases from J, with 11 bases between. CDR3 sequence reads: CASSPGVLYGYTF. In DNA, the CDR3 is TGTGCCAGCAGCCCCGGGGTACTCTATGGCTACACCTTC.

This sequence joins TRBV6-2 or TRBV6-3 and TRBJ2-7, with 9 bases that match TRBD2. CDR1 and CDR2 (germline): MNHEY, SVGEGT. This CDR3 has 18 amino acids. V dropped 4 bases and J dropped 6; count of bases not matched to a gene: 19. CDR3 nucleotide sequence: TGTGCCAGCAGTTCCCCCCATGCAGTCTTAGCGGGAGTTGCCGAGCAGTACTTC. Translated: CASSSPHAVLAGVAEQYF.

Only one count was recorded for this clone. The chain has TRBV28 and TRBJ1-1; no clear D. This CDR3 spans 14 amino acids. Germline-derived CDR1 and CDR2 are MDHEN and SYDVKM. V was pared by 5 bases and J by 4 bases, with 14 bases between. The DNA of the CDR3 is TGTGCCAGCAGTAACTATGGGTCGGGCACTGAAGCTTTCTTT. This encodes CASSNYGSGTEAFF. Full variable domain (outside the CDR3, taken from reference TRBV28 and TRBJ1-1): DVKVTQSSRYLVKRTGEKVFLECVQDMDHENMFWYRQDPGLGLRLIYFSYDVKMKEKGDIPEGYSVSREKKERFSLILESASTNQTSMYLCASSNYGSGTEAFFGQGTRLTVV.

This chain uses TRBV9 with TRBJ2-3, with 11 bases that match TRBD2. This CDR3 contains 15 residues. Unmatched junction bases numbered 6, after V lost 5 bases and J lost 4 bases. CDR1 is SGDLS, CDR2 YYNGEE, per germline. This CDR3 is CASRPPGLAADTQYF. DNA for the CDR3: TGTGCCAGCAGGCCACCGGGACTAGCGGCAGATACGCAGTATTTT.

In its sample, this clone was seen a few times. The chain employs TRBV30 and TRBJ1-1; weak D call: TRBD1 (5 bases). Germline assignment: CDR1 GTSNPN and CDR2 SVGIG (reference sequence). Trimming cost V 2 bases and J 6 bases, with 16 bases left between them. The CDR3 runs to 14 residues. The CDR3 spells CAWSYLGVRPEAFF. CDR3 nucleotides: TGTGCCTGGAGTTATTTAGGGGTTAGGCCTGAAGCTTTCTTT.

The chain employs TRBV21-1 and TRBJ2-7; the D segment call TRBD2 is taken from the table without a DNA check. TRBV21-1 is flagged as a pseudogene. This CDR3 comprises 14 residues. CDR3 sequence: CASSNREWGYEQYF. The DNA for the CDR3 is TGTGCCAGCAGCAATCGGGAATGGGGCTACGAGCAGTACTTC.

This clone has more than one count but fewer than ten. V gene TRBV7-6 combines with J gene TRBJ2-2; TRBD1 aligns across 7 bases. The CDR3 contains 16 residues. CDR1 SGHVS and CDR2 FNYEAQ come from the germline V gene. V was clipped by 1 base and J by 2 bases; unmatched bases: 4. Written as DNA, the CDR3 is TGTGCCAGCAGCTTAGGGGTAGGGGGCAACACCGGGGAGCTGTTTTTT. Translated, it gives CASSLGVGGNTGELFF.

Only a few counts were recorded for this clone. The chain joins TRBV21-1 to TRBJ1-5; the table gives TRBD1 as D, unverified against the DNA. TRBV21-1 is designated a pseudogene. The CDR3 length is 17 residues. CDR3 in amino acids: CASSALGTGSKLGPQHF. The CDR3 DNA sequence: TGTGCCAGCAGCGCACTTGGGACAGGGTCAAAGCTAGGGCCCCAGCATTTT.

The genes are TRBV30 and TRBJ2-1; TRBD2 might be the D (6 bases). V was clipped by 2 bases and J by 8 bases, with 13 bases between them. Looked up from germline, CDR1 is GTSNPN and CDR2 is SVGIG (reference sequence). The CDR3 extends over 13 amino acids. The CDR3 protein is CAWSRRDWDEQFF. The CDR3 nucleotides are TGTGCCTGGAGTAGGCGGGACTGGGATGAGCAGTTCTTC.

The rearrangement uses TRBV19 and TRBJ2-3; 7 nucleotides line up with TRBD2. The CDR3 totals 14 residues. The V gene's germline CDR1 is LNHDA and CDR2 SQIVND (reference sequence). The V and J ends lost 5 bases and 1 base, in that order; junction bases with no gene match: 3. CDR3 residues: CASSFAGGTDTQYF. CDR3 sequence (DNA): TGTGCCAGTAGTTTCGCGGGAGGCACAGATACGCAGTATTTT.

V gene TRBV21-1 combines with J gene TRBJ2-1; the table calls TRBD1, which could not be checked here. TRBV21-1 is designated a pseudogene. This CDR3 has 11 amino acids. CDR3 loop: CASSNGGYQFF. For the CDR3, the DNA is TGTGCCAGCAGCAATGGGGGCTACCAGTTCTTC.

The chain combines TRBV19 with TRBJ2-1; 7 bases align to TRBD2. The trim removed 7 bases at V and 9 bases at J, leaving 12 bases unmatched. The germline V gene encodes CDR1 LNHDA and CDR2 SQIVND (reference sequence). This CDR3 is built from 14 residues. This CDR3 reads CASNPVWGGSEQFF. The CDR3 DNA follows: TGTGCCAGTAACCCCGTCTGGGGAGGGAGTGAGCAGTTCTTC.

CDR3 amino acids: CASSLPGQGANEQFF. The CDR3 region has the DNA TGTGCCAGCAGCTTACCGGGACAGGGGGCCAATGAGCAGTTCTTC. The V call is TRBV7-3, the J call TRBJ2-1, with 12 positions matching TRBD1. V lost 2 bases to trimming and J lost 6 bases; unmatched junction nucleotides: 2. The V gene's germline CDR1 is SGHTA and CDR2 FQGTGA. The CDR3 runs to 15 residues.

This clone came up a few times. The chain is built from TRBV5-4 and TRBJ2-7; 10 nucleotides align to TRBD2. The CDR3 length is 15 residues. The junction had 6 bases not matched to a gene; V was cut back by 4 bases and J by 2 bases. Germline lookup yields CDR1 SGHNT and CDR2 YYREEE (reference sequence). The CDR3 region is CASSRSGRGPYEQYF. The CDR3 DNA is TGTGCCAGCAGCCGGAGCGGGAGGGGCCCCTACGAGCAGTACTTC.

The chain recombines TRBV2 with TRBJ2-1; TRBD1 matches 7 bases. Trimming cost V 4 bases and J 10 bases; bases outside gene matches: 7. The CDR3 runs 13 residues. Germline values: CDR1 SNHLY, CDR2 FYNNEI. The CDR3, as DNA: TGTGCCAGCAGTGGTGACAGGGTAAGCGAGCAGTTCTTC. Its translation: CASSGDRVSEQFF. The whole variable domain, remainder taken from reference TRBV2 and TRBJ2-1, is EPEVTQTPSHQVTQMGQEVILRCVPISNHLYFYWYRQILGQKVEFLVSFYNNEISEKSEIFDDQFSVERPDGSNFTLKIRSTKLEDSAMYFCASSGDRVSEQFFGPGTRLTVL.

The chain employs TRBV5-6 and TRBJ1-1; 8 bases align to TRBD1. There are 14 residues in the CDR3. Germline V gene data show CDR1 as SGHDT and CDR2 as YYEEEE. J lost 5 bases, V lost 7 bases, and 10 bases had no gene match. This chain's CDR3 is CASQGSRGQTEAFF. CDR3 in DNA: TGTGCCAGCCAAGGGAGCAGGGGGCAAACTGAAGCTTTCTTT.

CDR3 sequence reads: CASSLGTGGFDTQYF. CDR3 DNA: TGTGCCAGCAGCTTGGGGACAGGGGGCTTCGATACGCAGTATTTT. V usage is TRBV5-4 and J usage is TRBJ2-3, with 11 bases lining up with TRBD1. Per the germline V gene, CDR1 is SGHNT and CDR2 is YYREEE (reference sequence). CDR3 length: 15 amino acids. The junction had 3 bases not matched to a gene; V was cut back by 0 bases and J by 6 bases.

V gene TRBV7-9 combines with J gene TRBJ2-7; tentative D call: TRBD1 (5 bases). The CDR3 consists of 17 residues. V was pared by 5 bases and J by 2 bases, with 22 bases between. Germline V CDR1 and CDR2: SEHNR, FQNEAQ (reference sequence). CDR3 amino acids: CASSQRAQGLLPYEQYF. In DNA, the CDR3 is TGTGCCAGCAGCCAAAGGGCCCAGGGTCTGCTCCCCTACGAGCAGTACTTC.

The J gene is TRBJ2-2, the V gene TRBV30; weak D call: TRBD1 (7 bases). V was cut by 3 bases and J by 5 bases, with 13 bases left in between. This CDR3 is 14 amino acids long. Germline CDR1 is GTSNPN and CDR2 is SVGIG (reference sequence). This chain's CDR3 is CAWSRGAGTGELFF. CDR3 nucleotide sequence: TGTGCCTGGAGCAGGGGGGCGGGTACCGGGGAGCTGTTTTTT.

This clone was counted a few times. The gene calls are TRBV30 and TRBJ1-1; D is undetermined. CDR1 GTSNPN and CDR2 SVGIG come from the germline V gene (reference sequence). CDR3 length: 11 residues. In DNA form, the CDR3 reads TGTTCCGTCCAACGGGGTCCTGAAGCTTTCTTT. This encodes CSVQRGPEAFF.